What follows are 3 T cell receptor beta chains derived from one specimen sequenced in a study of OX40 agonist ivuxolimab in advanced cancers. Some clones are missing from TCRdb's copy, which holds only in-frame ones; the method was immunoSEQ multiplex PCR. Of about 62,000 clones listed, about four fifths are singletons. Sequenced material: CD4+ or CD8+ T cells sorted from blood, taken in a trial of the OX40 agonist ivuxolimab. Receptor source: an adult with an advanced solid tumor such as melanoma, head and neck, liver or kidney cancer.

The genes are TRBV7-8 and TRBJ2-3; 7 bases are shared with TRBD2. Losses at the gene ends were 5 bases for V and 2 bases for J; bases not matched to a gene: 4. The CDR3 runs to 14 residues. Germline CDR1 is SGHVS and CDR2 is FQNEAQ. CDR3 protein: CASSRLAHTDTQYF. CDR3 in DNA: TGTGCCAGCAGCCGACTAGCCCACACAGATACGCAGTATTTT. The entire variable domain, with the rest obtained from reference TRBV7-8 and TRBJ2-3, is as follows: GAGVSQSPRYKVAKRGQDVALRCDPISGHVSLFWYQQALGQGPEFLTYFQNEAQLDKSGLPSDRFFAERPEGSVSTLKIQRTQQEDSAVYLCASSRLAHTDTQYFGPGTRLTVL.

Here the CDR3 reads CASSLYAVYEQYF. In DNA, the CDR3 is TGTGCCAGCAGCCTATACGCCGTCTACGAGCAGTACTTC. The V gene is TRBV5-4, the J gene TRBJ2-7, with D unclear. This CDR3 spans 13 amino acids. CDR1 and CDR2 (germline): SGHNT, YYREEE (reference sequence). V was trimmed by 4 bases and J by 3 bases, leaving 11 bases between them.

This clone has more than one count but fewer than ten. CDR3 bases: TGTGCCAGCAGCTTAGGCTACCGCCAGGGCGCAGATACGCAGTATTTT. Protein product: CASSLGYRQGADTQYF. V gene TRBV11-3 combines with J gene TRBJ2-3; possibly TRBD1 for D (5 bases). Germline V lookup: CDR1 SGHNT, CDR2 YENEEA. Trimming shortened V by 1 base and J by 4 bases, and 15 bases separated the two germline ends. This CDR3 is 16 amino acids long.